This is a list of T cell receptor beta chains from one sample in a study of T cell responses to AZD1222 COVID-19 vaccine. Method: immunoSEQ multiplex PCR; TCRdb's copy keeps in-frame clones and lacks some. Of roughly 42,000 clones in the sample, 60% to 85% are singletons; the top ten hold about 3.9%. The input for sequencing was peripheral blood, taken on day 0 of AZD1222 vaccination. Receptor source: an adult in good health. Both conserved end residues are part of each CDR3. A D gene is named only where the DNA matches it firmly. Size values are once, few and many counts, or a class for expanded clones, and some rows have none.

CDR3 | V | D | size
CASSLARLRHNEQFF | TRBV7-2 | NA | NA
CASSGGQTGAGELFF | TRBV11-3 | NA | NA
CASSAGLTYNEQFF | TRBV9 | NA | few
CASSLGGVGDGYTF | TRBV5-6 | NA | NA
CASSNREYSYEQYF | TRBV5-1 | NA | NA
CASSQELLTAYTEAFF | TRBV4-3 | NA | medium-sized
CASSLGTGKMNTEAFF | TRBV7-9 | TRBD1 | NA
CASRTGTGGLVGYTF | TRBV28 | TRBD1 | NA
CAWSHLQAGRGYTF | TRBV30 | NA | NA
CASSFADSLPSGNTIYF | TRBV28 | NA | NA
CASSLIPGTVNEKLFF | TRBV28 | NA | NA
CASSPRGQGPLYGYTF | TRBV9 | TRBD1 | NA
CASSSRRLLYNSPLHF | TRBV5-6 | NA | NA
CATSDPGTGWGETQYF | TRBV24-1 | TRBD1 | NA
CASSLREFGNSPLHF | TRBV11-3 | NA | NA
CASSQDASGGGNEQFF | TRBV3-1/TRBV3-2 | TRBD2 | NA
CASSIPRVEDTEAFF | TRBV19 | NA | NA
CASTKTGHTEAFF | TRBV28 | TRBD1 | NA
CASSLDGNYGYTF | TRBV18 | NA | NA
CASSLGGTGLYGYTF | TRBV7-2 | TRBD1 | NA
CASSQSRGSTDTQYF | TRBV16 | NA | NA
CASSLNPGTGAHNEQFF | TRBV28 | TRBD1 | NA
CASSQFPRNTIYF | TRBV7-2 | NA | NA
CASSYSIDTEAFF | TRBV6-5 | NA | NA
CASSQDLMGHGEQFF | TRBV3-1/TRBV3-2 | NA | NA
CASRPFKGPQHF | TRBV6-6 | NA | NA
CASSLAGGRNYEQYF | TRBV5-1 | NA | NA
CASSTGGGRLNTEAFF | TRBV28 | NA | NA
CASRAVGTGELFF | TRBV5-1 | NA | medium-sized
CASSGPVGAFF | TRBV19 | NA | NA
CASSPPDSHYNEQFF | TRBV18 | NA | NA
CASSSGTGRSDTQYF | TRBV6-5 | TRBD1 | NA
CASSTQGQGSQYF | TRBV28 | NA | NA
CATKPGTSGEETQYF | TRBV24-1 | TRBD2 | NA
CASSVGWNTEAFF | TRBV2 | NA | NA
CASSEGTRHTGELFF | TRBV6-4 | TRBD2 | few
CASSLGVANEKLFF | TRBV7-9 | NA | once
CASRSGGQRTNTGELFF | TRBV28 | TRBD2 | once
CASSAGQGVYEQYF | TRBV19 | TRBD1 | NA
CASSPFFPNTGELFF | TRBV7-6 | NA | NA
CASSQISEGETQYF | TRBV7-2 | NA | NA
CASSPRMNTGELFF | TRBV5-1 | NA | NA
CASSAPLGGDNEQFF | TRBV5-4 | TRBD2 | NA
CASSLREGGELFF | TRBV7-3 | NA | NA
CASYPGTGFNEKLFF | TRBV6-5 | TRBD1 | NA
CASSLDRGGVGSMNTEAFF | TRBV11-2 | NA | NA
CASRGQQSSYNSPLHF | TRBV19 | TRBD1 | NA
CASSLPREAGYTF | TRBV28 | NA | NA
CASSPRDRGWLEQYF | TRBV18 | TRBD1 | NA